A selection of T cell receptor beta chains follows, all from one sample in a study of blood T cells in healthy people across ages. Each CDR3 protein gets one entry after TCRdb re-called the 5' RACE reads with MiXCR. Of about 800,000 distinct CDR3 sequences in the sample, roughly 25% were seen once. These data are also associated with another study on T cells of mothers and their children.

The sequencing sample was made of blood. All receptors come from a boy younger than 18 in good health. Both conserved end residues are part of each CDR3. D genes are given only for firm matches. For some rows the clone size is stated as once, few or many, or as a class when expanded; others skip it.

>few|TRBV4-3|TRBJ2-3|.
TGCGCCAGCAGCCGAAGGGAGCGCACAGATACGCAGTATTTT
CASSRRERTDTQYF
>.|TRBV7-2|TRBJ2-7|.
TGTGCCAGCAGTGACGATAACAAGCCCTACGAGCAGTACTTC
CASSDDNKPYEQYF
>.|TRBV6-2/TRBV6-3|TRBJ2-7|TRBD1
TGTGCCAGCAGTTACTTAACTTCCGGGACAGGGGCATCCTACGAGCAGTACTTC
CASSYLTSGTGASYEQYF
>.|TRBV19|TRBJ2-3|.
TGTGCCAGTAGTACAAACGGACAGCCTAACACAGATACGCAGTATTTT
CASSTNGQPNTDTQYF
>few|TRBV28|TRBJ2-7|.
TGTGCCAGCAGTTTATGGGGGGTCTCCTACGAGCAGTACTTC
CASSLWGVSYEQYF
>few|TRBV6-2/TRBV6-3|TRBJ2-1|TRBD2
TGTGCCAGCAGTTACGACCTAGCGGTCTACAATGAGCAGTTCTTC
CASSYDLAVYNEQFF
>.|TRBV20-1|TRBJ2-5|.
TGCAGTGCCCATGACGAGTCTCAAGAGACCCAGTACTTC
CSAHDESQETQYF
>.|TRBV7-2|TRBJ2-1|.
TGTGCCAGCACCCCTCCGTCGCTCAATGAGCAGTTCTTC
CASTPPSLNEQFF
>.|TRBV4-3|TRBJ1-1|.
TGCGCCAGCAGCCAAGATCCCGACAGTCAAACTGAAGCTTTCTTT
CASSQDPDSQTEAFF
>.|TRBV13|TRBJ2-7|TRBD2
TGTGCCAGCAGCCCAGACCCAGGGAGCGGGGGGGCCAAGTCCTACGAGCAGTACTTC
CASSPDPGSGGAKSYEQYF
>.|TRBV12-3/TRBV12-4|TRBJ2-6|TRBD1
TGTGCCAGCAGTCCGGACAGGGGGAGATCGTCTGGGGCCAACGTCCTGACTTTC
CASSPDRGRSSGANVLTF